The entry that follows covers one T cell receptor beta chain sequence. The antigen is not known. This entry belongs to a study of cytomegalovirus exposure and HLA in healthy donors. PCR used 60 Vbeta primers and 13 Jbeta primers. The repertoire was sequenced with immunoSEQ multiplex PCR; TCRdb's copy has only in-frame clones and lacks some. In the table there are about 170,000 clones, 55% to 65% of which are singletons. Study conclusions and caveats: A prior analysis recorded that most TCR beta V segments were productive about 87% or about 30% of the time. An analysis was carried out at a later point. It showed that HLA-associated TCR beta chains were more clonally expanded than equally common non-associated chains. Later analysis showed most CMV-associated TCR beta chains appearing HLA-restricted. Versus the approximately 720-donor mean, an Asian-associated ancestry cluster reportedly showed fewer N-insertions in a later analysis.

Trimming pared 5 bases from V and 4 bases from J, leaving 17 bases between. Germline-derived CDR1 and CDR2 are SGHVS and FQNEAQ. This CDR3 has 16 amino acids. The sequencing sample was made of PBMCs. This sequence joins TRBV7-8 and TRBJ2-2, with D maybe TRBD1 (6 bases). The TCR comes from a man between 35 and 55 years old in good health and CMV-seronegative. The CDR3 loop is CASSSQARGPTGELFF. CDR3 nucleotides: TGTGCCAGCAGCAGCCAGGCCAGGGGTCCCACCGGGGAGCTGTTTTTT. The whole variable domain, filled in from reference TRBV7-8 and TRBJ2-2, reads GAGVSQSPRYKVAKRGQDVALRCDPISGHVSLFWYQQALGQGPEFLTYFQNEAQLDKSGLPSDRFFAERPEGSVSTLKIQRTQQEDSAVYLCASSSQARGPTGELFFGEGSRLTVL.